The T cell receptor beta chain under discussion was sequenced for a study of T-cell memory formation after mild COVID-19. Points from the study as a whole: Mostly located in CM and EM were contracting CD4+ clones, with contracting CD8+ clones located in EMRA.

Worth noting for this clonotype: Its antigen is unknown.

TCRdb re-derived calls from the 5' RACE reads in MiXCR, one entry per CDR3 protein. Here the sample spans 110,000 or so distinct CDR3 sequences, approximately 22% being singletons. V was pared by 4 bases and J by 10 bases, with 8 bases of the junction left unmatched. The CDR3 totals 15 residues. CDR1 is SGDLS and CDR2 is YYNGEE in the germline V gene. The V call is TRBV9, the J call TRBJ1-6; TRBD1 matches 10 bases. The sequence derives from a man younger than 30 who had mild COVID-19 (a few samples of this study predate the infection). Cell type and time point are not known. Sample: PBMCs or a T cell subset sorted from them (not recorded which). The CDR3 is CASSTGTGEASPLHF. CDR3 coding DNA: TGTGCCAGCAGCACTGGGACAGGGGAAGCCTCACCCCTCCACTTT.